This T cell receptor beta chain appears in the sequencing data of a study of T cell clonotyping in hematopoietic cell transplantation. Trimming stripped 5 bases from V and 0 bases from J, with 13 bases between. This CDR3 spans 15 amino acids. The germline gives CDR1 SGHAT, CDR2 FQNNGV. Clones were read by immunoSEQ multiplex PCR, and TCRdb kept only the in-frame ones, dropping some. Counted here are under 7,000 clones, roughly nine tenths occurring once; the ten biggest clones make up almost 50%. Study conclusions and caveats: After transplant, recipient diversity fell while pathologically expanded clonotypes grew through day 180.

This clone has just one count. Its antigen is not identified. The specimen was peripheral blood mononuclear cells, collected 100 days after allogeneic stem cell transplant. The clonotype was recovered from a female patient aged 45-60 years who had an allogeneic stem cell transplant from an unrelated donor, so T cells may come from the graft donor. Some clones in this sample may be carry-over from other donors' samples. The rearrangement uses TRBV11-2 and TRBJ1-1, with TRBD1 as a possible D gene (5 bases). The CDR3 spells CASSEVQGLNTEAFF. In DNA, the CDR3 is TGTGCCAGCAGCGAAGTGCAGGGTCTGAACACTGAAGCTTTCTTT.